The rows below give T cell receptor beta chains drawn from one sample of a study of cytomegalovirus exposure and HLA in healthy donors. Assay: immunoSEQ multiplex PCR; the TCRdb copy retains only in-frame clones and omits some. The clone table shows 170,000 or so clones, with the ten largest holding 2.1%. Sequenced: PBMCs. The receptors derive from a man aged 25 to 40 in good health and CMV-seronegative. The CDR3 runs from the conserved cysteine through the conserved F or W. Fields, in order: J gene, D gene, V gene, CDR3 protein, CDR3 DNA. The D gene is left open where the match is weak.

>TRBJ2-1|TRBD2|TRBV27
CASSLLAGHGEQFF
TGTGCCAGCAGTTTACTAGCGGGACATGGTGAGCAGTTCTTC
>TRBJ1-1|TRBD1|TRBV2
CASREPGQGALEAFF
TGTGCCAGCAGGGAACCGGGACAGGGGGCGCTGGAAGCTTTCTTT
>TRBJ2-1|TRBD1|TRBV11-3
CASSLLQGTDEQFF
TGTGCCAGCAGCTTACTACAGGGGACGGATGAGCAGTTCTTC
>TRBJ1-1|-|TRBV18
CASSLNERTLNTEAFF
TGTGCCAGCTCACTCAACGAGCGAACTCTGAACACTGAAGCTTTCTTT
>TRBJ1-4|TRBD1|TRBV30
CAWSWDRVNEKLFF
TGTGCCTGGAGCTGGGACAGGGTAAATGAAAAACTGTTTTTT
>TRBJ2-2|-|TRBV2
CASSEQGRTGELFF
TGTGCCAGCAGTGAACAGGGGCGGACCGGGGAGCTGTTTTTT
>TRBJ1-3|TRBD1|TRBV6-6
CASSTPQGAIGNTIYF
TGTGCCAGCAGTACCCCACAGGGGGCAATTGGAAACACCATATATTTT
>TRBJ2-5|-|TRBV5-1
CASSQATTQVQTQYF
TGCGCCAGCAGCCAGGCGACGACGCAAGTCCAGACCCAGTACTTC
>TRBJ1-2|TRBD1|TRBV4-3
CASSQGQQLYNYGYTF
TGCGCCAGCAGCCAGGGACAGCAACTATATAACTATGGCTACACCTTC
>TRBJ2-7|-|TRBV2
CASTLELGLAYEQYF
TGTGCCAGCACCCTCGAGCTAGGTTTGGCCTACGAGCAGTACTTC
>TRBJ1-2|-|TRBV19
CASSIGSSLYYGYTF
TGTGCCAGTAGTATAGGGTCGAGCCTTTACTATGGCTACACCTTC
>TRBJ2-2|TRBD2|TRBV6-6
CASSYERLAGAGELFF
TGTGCCAGCAGTTACGAACGCCTAGCGGGAGCGGGGGAGCTGTTTTTT
>TRBJ2-1|TRBD1|TRBV6-1
CASSETGEKLNEQFF
TGTGCCAGCAGTGAGACAGGGGAGAAACTCAATGAGCAGTTCTTC
>TRBJ1-1|TRBD1|TRBV6-5
CAATTSGGRGTEAFF
TGTGCCGCCACGACCTCAGGGGGCAGGGGAACTGAAGCTTTCTTT
>TRBJ1-1|-|TRBV29-1
CSALTDKTEAFF
TGCAGCGCTTTGACCGACAAGACTGAAGCTTTCTTT
>TRBJ1-1|-|TRBV4-2
CASSHLDRNTEAFF
TGTGCCAGCAGCCACCTCGACAGGAACACTGAAGCTTTCTTT
>TRBJ1-3|-|TRBV12-5
CASGLVRQDATVGNTIYF
TGTGCTAGTGGTTTGGTAAGACAGGATGCAACCGTAGGAAACACCATATATTTT
>TRBJ2-5|-|TRBV19
CASSSKRRGGETQYF
TGTGCCAGTAGTTCTAAAAGGCGGGGCGGGGAGACCCAGTACTTC
>TRBJ2-1|TRBD2|TRBV7-3
CASSSIAGAYNEQFF
TGTGCCAGCAGCTCCATAGCGGGAGCCTACAATGAGCAGTTCTTC
>TRBJ2-5|TRBD2|TRBV30
CAWSVVAGETQYF
TGTGCCTGGAGTGTAGTAGCGGGCGAGACCCAGTACTTC
>TRBJ2-7|-|TRBV6-5
CASISSSDEQYF
TGTGCCAGCATTTCCAGTAGCGACGAGCAGTACTTC
>TRBJ1-2|TRBD1|TRBV29-1
CSVINRGGYGYTF
TGCAGCGTTATAAACAGGGGCGGCTATGGCTACACCTTC
>TRBJ2-2|TRBD2|TRBV6-1
CASSEGPGGYTGELFF
TGTGCCAGCAGTGAAGGGCCGGGAGGGTACACCGGGGAGCTGTTTTTT
>TRBJ2-3|-|TRBV6-1
CASSERQGSDTQYF
TGTGCCAGCAGTGAAAGGCAGGGGTCAGATACGCAGTATTTT
>TRBJ1-2|TRBD1|TRBV18
CASTKDRGENYGYTF
TGTGCCAGCACAAAGGACAGGGGGGAAAACTATGGCTACACCTTC
>TRBJ2-3|-|TRBV5-4
CASSRQGTDTQYF
TGTGCCAGCAGCCGACAAGGCACAGATACGCAGTATTTT
>TRBJ1-4|TRBD1|TRBV7-8
CASSLGRTGRFEKLFF
TGTGCCAGCAGCCTCGGTCGGACAGGGCGTTTCGAAAAACTGTTTTTT
>TRBJ2-1|-|TRBV6-5
CASSHGGNIYNEQFF
TGTGCCAGCAGCCACGGGGGTAATATCTACAATGAGCAGTTCTTC
>TRBJ2-3|TRBD2|TRBV5-1
CASSFGTSGRDTQYF
TGCGCCAGCAGCTTCGGGACTAGCGGGAGGGATACGCAGTATTTT
>TRBJ2-5|-|TRBV7-2
CASSLYSREQYF
TGTGCCAGCAGCTTATACTCCCGGGAGCAGTACTTC
>TRBJ2-6|TRBD1|TRBV5-1
CASLQGGSGANVLTF
TGCGCCAGCTTACAGGGGGGCTCTGGGGCCAACGTCCTGACTTTC
>TRBJ1-2|-|TRBV7-2
CASSFLGGEGYTF
TGTGCCAGCAGCTTTCTCGGCGGAGAGGGCTACACCTTC
>TRBJ2-7|-|TRBV9
CASSPTGNYEQYF
TGTGCCAGCAGCCCCACAGGGAATTACGAGCAGTACTTC
>TRBJ2-2|-|TRBV6-7
CASHSRLGGARTGELFF
TGTGCCAGCCATTCCCGTTTAGGAGGCGCGAGGACCGGGGAGCTGTTTTTT
>TRBJ2-7|-|TRBV7-8
CASSLTPGVSYEQYF
TGTGCCAGCAGCTTAACCCCAGGGGTGAGTTACGAGCAGTACTTC
>TRBJ2-1|TRBD1|TRBV11-2
CASSLGLGQGPSEQFF
TGTGCCAGCAGCTTGGGATTAGGACAGGGTCCATCCGAGCAGTTCTTC